The present entry profiles one T cell receptor (beta chain) with its context. Its target is not known. This entry comes from a study of shared clonotypes between healthy human individuals. The ends were cut back, 2 bases at V and 4 bases at J, with 8 bases in the middle. Germline V CDR1 and CDR2: SGHTA, FQGTGA. This CDR3 region has 13 residues. General observations from the study: A generally larger estimated richness was seen in naive subsets than in memory subsets. The researchers took only blood, and tissue repertoires probably look different.

Method: immunoSEQ multiplex PCR; TCRdb's copy keeps in-frame clones and lacks some. The sample has 2 million to 2.5 million clones; 85% to 95% are singletons. This clonotype was sampled from a man aged 18 to 29 in good health. This rearrangement joins TRBV7-3 to TRBJ2-5, with D possibly matching TRBD2 (5 bases). Sample: naive CD4+ T cells sorted from blood. The sample's subset: CD45RA+ positively selected. The CDR3 bases are TGTGCCAGCAGCTTAGAACGGGGAGAGACCCAGTACTTC. Translated, it gives CASSLERGETQYF.